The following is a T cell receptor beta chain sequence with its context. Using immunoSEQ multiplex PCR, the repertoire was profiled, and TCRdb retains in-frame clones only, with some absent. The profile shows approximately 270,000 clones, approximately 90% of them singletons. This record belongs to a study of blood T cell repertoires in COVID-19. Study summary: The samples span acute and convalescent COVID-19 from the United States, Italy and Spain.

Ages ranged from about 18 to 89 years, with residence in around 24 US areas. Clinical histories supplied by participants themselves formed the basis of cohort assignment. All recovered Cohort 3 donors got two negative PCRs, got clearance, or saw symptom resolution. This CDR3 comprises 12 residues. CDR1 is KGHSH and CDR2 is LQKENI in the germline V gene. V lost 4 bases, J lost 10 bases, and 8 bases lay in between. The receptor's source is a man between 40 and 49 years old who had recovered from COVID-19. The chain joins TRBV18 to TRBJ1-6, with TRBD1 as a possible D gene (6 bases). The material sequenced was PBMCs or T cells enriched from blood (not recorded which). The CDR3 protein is CASSQGDSPLHF. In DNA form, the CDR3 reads TGTGCCAGCTCACAGGGGGACTCACCCCTCCACTTT.